This entry concerns a single TCR beta chain. This record belongs to a study of blood T cell repertoires in COVID-19. Recruitment covered about 25 US areas and drew participants whose ages spanned about 18 to 89 years. This CDR3 is 11 amino acids long. Trimming took 8 bases from V and 2 from J, leaving 7 bases between them. Germline CDR1 reads MDHEN; CDR2 reads SYDVKM. In the source study's methods: Estimation of nucleated cell counts relied on the amplification of reference gene primers. Profiled with immunoSEQ multiplex PCR; TCRdb holds only in-frame clones, not every one. The V and J calls and the clone size are those of that table, but D and trimming were determined from the DNA. The table lists roughly 250,000 clones, around nine tenths of them singletons.

The clonotype originates from a man between 40 and 49 years old who had recovered from COVID-19. V is TRBV28 and J is TRBJ2-7, with no clear D. Sequencing input: PBMCs or T cells enriched from blood (not recorded which). The CDR3 is CASQQAYEQYF. DNA of the CDR3: TGTGCCAGCCAACAAGCCTACGAGCAGTACTTC.